This passage covers 31 T cell receptor beta chains from one sample sequenced in a study of T cell repertoires in cytomegalovirus infection. Each CDR3 protein gets one entry after TCRdb re-called the reads with MiXCR. The sample shows roughly 78,000 distinct CDR3 sequences, roughly 37% of them seen only once. These receptors' targets are unknown. Here the sequenced sample was CD8+ T cells from cultured PBMCs, taken from culture after CMV antigen stimulation. Source of these receptors: a human donor in good health (CMV status not recorded). Some clones in this sample may be carry-over from other donors' samples.

V is TRBV19 and J is TRBJ1-1, with D perhaps matching TRBD1 (6 bases). Germline-derived CDR1 and CDR2 are LNHDA and SQIVND (reference sequence). The CDR3 is 13 amino acids. V was pared by 7 bases and J by 5 bases, with 14 bases between. The CDR3 loop reads CASKQGLITEAFF. In DNA, the CDR3 is TGTGCCAGTAAACAGGGTTTGATAACTGAAGCTTTCTTT.

In DNA, the CDR3 is TGTGCCAGCAAGCGAGGACTAGACGAGGGCGAGCAGTACTTC. Its protein product is CASKRGLDEGEQYF. J is TRBJ2-7 and V is TRBV7-6; TRBD2 agrees at 7 bases. Unmatched junction bases numbered 12, after V lost 7 bases and J lost 6 bases. The CDR3 extends over 14 amino acids. In germline, CDR1 is SGHVS, CDR2 FNYEAQ.

V gene TRBV11-2 combines with J gene TRBJ2-7, with D possibly TRBD2 on 6 matching bases. Germline V CDR1 and CDR2: SGHAT, FQNNGV. Trimming cost V 0 bases and J 2 bases, with 14 bases left between them. The CDR3 has 16 amino acids. The CDR3 nucleotides are TGTGCCAGCAGCTTAGAATTCGGCGGGGATCCCTACGAGCAGTACTTC. Amino acid sequence: CASSLEFGGDPYEQYF.

V gene TRBV7-9 combines with J gene TRBJ1-6, with D possibly TRBD1 on 5 matching bases. The CDR3 totals 14 residues. Germline CDR1 is SEHNR and CDR2 is FQNEAQ (reference sequence). Trimming pared 4 bases from V and 5 bases from J, leaving 9 bases between. CDR3 amino acids: CASSSGRNNSPLHF. The CDR3 bases are TGTGCCAGCAGCTCGGGGCGAAATAATTCACCCCTCCACTTT.

The rearrangement links TRBV27 to TRBJ2-5, with D perhaps given as TRBD1 or TRBD2 (5 bases each). Germline assignment: CDR1 MNHEY and CDR2 SMNVEV (reference sequence). V lost 4 bases to trimming and J lost 5 bases, with 11 bases between them. The CDR3 has 13 residues. Here the CDR3 DNA reads TGTGCCAGCAGTTGGGGCGGGCCGGAGACCCAGTACTTC. Protein product: CASSWGGPETQYF.

The CDR3 DNA reads as TGTGCCAGCAGGGAGGGACAGGGGTTCCCCTACGAGCAGTACTTC. Translation gives CASREGQGFPYEQYF. J is TRBJ2-7 and V is TRBV28, with 10 bases matching TRBD1. Trimming cost V 6 bases and J 2 bases; bases outside gene matches: 7. Germline V gives CDR1 MDHEN, CDR2 SYDVKM. The CDR3 is made up of 15 amino acids.

The chain is built from TRBV28 and TRBJ2-5; 7 bases are a match to TRBD2. The CDR3 runs to 14 residues. V was clipped by 4 bases and J by 2 bases; unmatched bases: 4. Germline V gene sequence: CDR1 MDHEN, CDR2 SYDVKM. The CDR3 DNA reads as TGTGCCAGCAGTTCCCTCGGGGGGCAAGAGACCCAGTACTTC. Its translation: CASSSLGGQETQYF.

The V gene is TRBV4-1, the J gene TRBJ1-3, with D unclear. From germline, CDR1 is MGHRA and CDR2 YSYEKL. The V end was cut by 0 bases, the J end by 6 bases, with 3 bases between. The CDR3 totals 12 residues. The CDR3: CASSQDTNTIYF. The CDR3 DNA sequence: TGCGCCAGCAGCCAAGATACAAACACCATATATTTT.

The chain links TRBV6-1 to TRBJ2-3; 11 bases match TRBD2. Per germline, CDR1 MNHNS and CDR2 SASEGT. This CDR3 is 15 amino acids long. Germline trimming cut 4 bases from V and 4 bases from J; bases unmatched to any gene: 4. CDR3 in amino acids: CASSGGTSGADTQYF. CDR3 nucleotide sequence: TGTGCCAGCAGTGGGGGGACTAGCGGCGCAGATACGCAGTATTTT.

The J gene is TRBJ2-3, the V gene TRBV5-6, with 8 bases fitting TRBD2. The CDR3 totals 16 residues. The germline CDR1 and CDR2 sequences are SGHDT and YYEEEE. V was clipped by 0 bases and J by 6 bases; unmatched bases: 9. CDR3 in amino acids: CASSLGTSLAGDTQYF. For the CDR3, the DNA is TGTGCCAGCAGCTTGGGGACTAGCCTTGCGGGCGATACGCAGTATTTT.

The chain employs TRBV12-3 or TRBV12-4 and TRBJ1-1; D not certain. With 1 base removed from V and 7 bases from J, the gap between germline ends came to 7 bases. This CDR3 comprises 12 residues. The CDR3 region has the DNA TGTGCCAGCAGTTTAGGGGCAGATGAAGCTTTCTTT. This sequence encodes CASSLGADEAFF.

The chain combines TRBV12-3 or TRBV12-4 with TRBJ1-1, with D possibly matching TRBD1 (6 bases). Trimming shortened V by 5 bases and J by 2 bases, and 21 bases separated the two germline ends. The CDR3 has 17 residues. CDR3 protein: CASSQTATGRLNTEAFF. The CDR3 DNA sequence: TGTGCCAGCAGTCAAACTGCCACAGGGCGCCTAAACACTGAAGCTTTCTTT.

The CDR3 is CASSSPTSGDTDTQYF. CDR3 coding DNA: TGTGCCAGCAGCTCGCCTACTAGCGGGGACACAGATACGCAGTATTTT. The chain carries TRBV7-3 and TRBJ2-3; 10 bases agree with TRBD2. The CDR3 runs 16 residues. V was pared by 4 bases and J by 2 bases, with 6 bases of the junction left unmatched. CDR1 is SGHTA, CDR2 FQGTGA, per germline.

The chain links TRBV24-1 to TRBJ2-1; D gene uncertain. V shed 9 bases and J shed 1 base, with 9 bases lying between them. Germline CDR1 reads KGHDR; CDR2 reads SFDVKD. CDR3 size: 13 residues. CDR3 residues: CATGAPSYNEQFF. The CDR3 DNA is TGTGCCACCGGTGCCCCTTCCTACAATGAGCAGTTCTTC.

J is TRBJ2-7 and V is TRBV6-2 or TRBV6-3; 9 bases fit TRBD2. The trim removed 4 bases at V and 7 bases at J, leaving 8 bases unmatched. Germline loops: CDR1 MNHEY, CDR2 SVGEGT. CDR3 size: 14 residues. This CDR3 reads CASSLAAGGFEQYF. Written as DNA, the CDR3 is TGTGCCAGCAGTTTAGCAGCGGGGGGCTTTGAGCAGTACTTC.

This clonotype showed up just a few times. The V gene is TRBV4-1, the J gene TRBJ2-3; D not certain. V lost 1 base, J lost 6 bases, and 11 bases lay in between. The CDR3 has 14 amino acids. The germline V gene has CDR1 MGHRA and CDR2 YSYEKL. The CDR3 bases are TGCGCCAGCAGCCAAGGCCCAGTGGTGGATACGCAGTATTTT. Residues: CASSQGPVVDTQYF.

The genes are TRBV7-6 and TRBJ2-2; D not certain. The germline V gene has CDR1 SGHVS and CDR2 FNYEAQ. The V gene lost 0 bases and the J gene lost 0 bases, with 11 bases spanning the gap. This CDR3 is built from 17 residues. CDR3 coding DNA: TGTGCCAGCAGCTTAGCGGTCTGGACCCCGAACACCGGGGAGCTGTTTTTT. Translation: CASSLAVWTPNTGELFF.

This sequence joins TRBV7-6 and TRBJ1-1; 7 nucleotides agree with TRBD1. Trimming removed 1 base from V and 0 bases from J; junction bases left unmatched: 5. Germline lookup yields CDR1 SGHVS and CDR2 FNYEAQ. The CDR3 runs to 16 residues. The CDR3 reads CASSLEGAWVNTEAFF. Here the CDR3 DNA reads TGTGCCAGCAGCTTAGAGGGGGCTTGGGTGAACACTGAAGCTTTCTTT.

This sequence joins TRBV3-1 and TRBJ1-1; D is uncertain. Per germline, CDR1 LGHDT and CDR2 YNNKEL (reference sequence). This CDR3 has 15 residues. With 4 bases removed from V and 1 base from J, the gap between germline ends came to 13 bases. The DNA of the CDR3 is TGTGCCAGCAGCCTCAAGGCGTGGTGGAACACTGAAGCTTTCTTT. Amino acid sequence: CASSLKAWWNTEAFF.

The chain couples TRBV20-1 to TRBJ2-3, with D possibly matching TRBD2 (6 bases). Deletions cut 5 bases from V and 2 bases from J, with 17 bases between. CDR1 is DFQATT and CDR2 is SNEGSKA in the germline V gene (reference sequence). CDR3 size: 15 residues. CDR3 sequence (DNA): TGCAGTGCTCGGGACTTCAGAACGTACACAGATACGCAGTATTTT. This gives the protein CSARDFRTYTDTQYF.

The CDR3: CASSVASGTAYEQYF. The CDR3 DNA reads TGTGCCAGTAGTGTCGCCTCCGGGACAGCCTACGAGCAGTACTTC. The chain has TRBV19 and TRBJ2-7; TRBD1 matches at 7 bases. CDR1 and CDR2 (germline): LNHDA, SQIVND (reference sequence). The trim removed 5 bases at V and 2 bases at J, leaving 9 bases unmatched. This CDR3 is 15 amino acids long.

In its sample, this clonotype was seen a few times. The chain has TRBV28 and TRBJ1-4, with 7 bases that match TRBD1. CDR3 length: 19 residues. The J segment lost 0 bases and the V segment lost 3 bases, leaving 13 bases of the junction unmatched. Germline CDR1 and CDR2: MDHEN and SYDVKM. The CDR3 nucleotides read TGTGCCAGCAGTTTTAGTTCAGCGCCAGGGGGTGCAACTAATGAAAAACTGTTTTTT. Translation: CASSFSSAPGGATNEKLFF.

The genes are TRBV6-1 and TRBJ1-5, with D tentatively TRBD1 (5 bases). This CDR3 has 16 residues. CDR1 MNHNS and CDR2 SASEGT come from the germline V gene. Trimming took off 2 bases at V and 0 bases at J, with 11 bases between the two ends. The CDR3 loop reads CASSETLGTSNQPQHF. CDR3 nucleotide sequence: TGTGCCAGCAGTGAAACGCTGGGGACTAGCAATCAGCCCCAGCATTTT.

J is TRBJ2-7 and V is TRBV7-9, with 9 bases lining up with TRBD1. J lost 0 bases, V lost 1 base, and 7 bases had no gene match. From germline, CDR1 is SEHNR and CDR2 FQNEAQ (reference sequence). This CDR3 contains 17 residues. The CDR3: CASSLEPGQGYSYEQYF. CDR3 bases: TGTGCCAGCAGCTTAGAGCCGGGACAGGGCTACTCCTACGAGCAGTACTTC.

This clonotype was found a few times. This chain uses TRBV6-1 with TRBJ1-1; D not resolved. V lost 1 base to trimming and J lost 0 bases, with 9 bases between them. The CDR3 is made up of 15 amino acids. Germline loops: CDR1 MNHNS, CDR2 SASEGT. For the CDR3, the DNA is TGTGCCAGCAGTGAAGTAAACAGATTGAACACTGAAGCTTTCTTT. This sequence encodes CASSEVNRLNTEAFF.

The chain has TRBV12-3 or TRBV12-4 and TRBJ1-4, with 8 positions matching TRBD1. The CDR3 consists of 11 residues. The trim removed 8 bases at V and 15 bases at J, leaving 8 bases unmatched. DNA of the CDR3: TGTGCCAGCTTACCCCCGGGACAGGTGTTTTTT. Its translation is CASLPPGQVFF.

This clonotype was seen a few times. This rearrangement joins TRBV14 to TRBJ1-1, with a tentative D call TRBD1 (5 bases). Per the germline V gene, CDR1 is SGHDN and CDR2 is FVKESK. The ends were cut back, 4 bases at V and 0 bases at J, with 21 bases in the middle. The CDR3 has 18 residues. CDR3 region: CASSPPAGRLKMNTEAFF. The CDR3 region has the DNA TGTGCCAGCAGCCCCCCGGCAGGGCGGCTTAAAATGAACACTGAAGCTTTCTTT.

This clonotype was observed a few times. This chain joins TRBV12-3 or TRBV12-4 and TRBJ2-5; D might be TRBD1 (6 bases). The CDR3 is made up of 17 amino acids. Deletions cut 3 bases from V and 5 bases from J, with 22 bases between. Written as DNA, the CDR3 is TGTGCCAGCAGTTTTTTCCCGGGACAAATAATGGGGGAGACCCAGTACTTC. Encoded protein: CASSFFPGQIMGETQYF.

This clonotype was found a few times. V usage is TRBV25-1 and J usage is TRBJ1-2, with no clear D. CDR1 is MGHDK, CDR2 SYGVNS, per germline. V lost 2 bases to trimming and J lost 9 bases, with 13 bases between them. The length of the CDR3 is 13 residues. As DNA, the CDR3 is TGTGCCAGCAGTGAACGACCCGATGCTAGCTACACCTTC. It is translated as CASSERPDASYTF.

CDR3 sequence (DNA): TGTGCCAGCAGCTCACCCGGGACGGGAGACTATGGCTACACCTTC. Encoded protein: CASSSPGTGDYGYTF. The chain recombines TRBV7-9 with TRBJ1-2; D possibly corresponds to TRBD1 (5 bases). The V gene lost 4 bases and the J gene lost 3 bases, with 15 bases spanning the gap. CDR1 and CDR2 (germline): SEHNR, FQNEAQ (reference sequence). The CDR3 runs 15 residues.

This chain links TRBV19 with TRBJ1-1; perhaps TRBD1 as D (5 bases). Germline CDR1 LNHDA, CDR2 SQIVND (reference sequence). The CDR3 has 18 residues. Trimming removed 2 bases from V and 0 bases from J, with 19 bases in between. CDR3 in amino acids: CASSILPFLGDLNTEAFF. CDR3 sequence (DNA): TGTGCCAGTAGTATACTCCCCTTTCTGGGGGACCTGAACACTGAAGCTTTCTTT.